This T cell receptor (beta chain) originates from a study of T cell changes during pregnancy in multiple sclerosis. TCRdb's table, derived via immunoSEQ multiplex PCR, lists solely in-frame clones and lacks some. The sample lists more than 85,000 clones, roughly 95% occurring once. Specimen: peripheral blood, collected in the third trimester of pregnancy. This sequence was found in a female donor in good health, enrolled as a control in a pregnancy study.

CDR3 DNA sequence: TGTGCCAGCAGCCCCGGACAGGCCCAAGAGACCCAGTACTTC. It codes for CASSPGQAQETQYF. The V gene is TRBV7-6, the J gene TRBJ2-5; 7 bases are a match to TRBD1. CDR3 size: 14 residues. CDR1 and CDR2 from the germline V gene are SGHVS and FNYEAQ. The trim removed 5 bases at V and 1 base at J, leaving 4 bases unmatched.